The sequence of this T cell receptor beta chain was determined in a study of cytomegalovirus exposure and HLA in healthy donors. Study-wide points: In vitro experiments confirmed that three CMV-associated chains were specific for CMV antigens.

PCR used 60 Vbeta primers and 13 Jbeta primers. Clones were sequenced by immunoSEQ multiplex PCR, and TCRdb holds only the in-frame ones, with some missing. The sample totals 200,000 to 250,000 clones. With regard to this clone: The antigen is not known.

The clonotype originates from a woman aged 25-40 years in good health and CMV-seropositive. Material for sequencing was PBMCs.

CDR3 sequence (DNA): TGTGCCAGCAGTTACAGACAAACAGATACGCAGTATTTT. It encodes CASSYRQTDTQYF. This rearrangement joins TRBV6-5 to TRBJ2-3; unclear D gene. The V and J ends lost 2 bases and 3 bases respectively, with 6 bases between them. The CDR3 has 13 amino acids. Germline CDR1 reads MNHEY; CDR2 reads SVGAGI.